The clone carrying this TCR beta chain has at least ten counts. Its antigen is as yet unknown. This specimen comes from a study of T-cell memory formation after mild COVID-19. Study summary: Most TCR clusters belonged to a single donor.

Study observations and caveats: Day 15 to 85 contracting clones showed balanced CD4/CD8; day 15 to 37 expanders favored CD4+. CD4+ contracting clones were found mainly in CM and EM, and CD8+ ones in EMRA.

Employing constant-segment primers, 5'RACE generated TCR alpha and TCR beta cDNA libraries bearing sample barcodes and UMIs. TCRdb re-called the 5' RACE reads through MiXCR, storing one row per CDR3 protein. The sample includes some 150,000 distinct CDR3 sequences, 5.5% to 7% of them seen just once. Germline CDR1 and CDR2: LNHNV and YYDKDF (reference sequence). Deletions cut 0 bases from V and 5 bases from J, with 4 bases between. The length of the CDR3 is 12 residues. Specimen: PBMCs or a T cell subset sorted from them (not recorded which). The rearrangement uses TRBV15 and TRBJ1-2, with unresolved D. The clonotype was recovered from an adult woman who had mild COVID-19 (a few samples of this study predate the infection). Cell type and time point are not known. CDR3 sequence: CATSRDKYGYTF. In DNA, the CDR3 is TGTGCCACCAGCAGAGACAAATATGGCTACACCTTC.